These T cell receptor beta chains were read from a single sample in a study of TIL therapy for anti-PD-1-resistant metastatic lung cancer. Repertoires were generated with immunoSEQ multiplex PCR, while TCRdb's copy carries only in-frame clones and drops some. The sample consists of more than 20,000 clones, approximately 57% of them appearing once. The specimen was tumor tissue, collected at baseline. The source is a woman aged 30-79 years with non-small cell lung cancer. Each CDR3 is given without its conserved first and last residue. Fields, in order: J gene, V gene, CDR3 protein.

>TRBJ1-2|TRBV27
ASSSRANYGYT
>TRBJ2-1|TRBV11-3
ASSSGFREQF
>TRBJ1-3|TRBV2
ASSEGPGGNTIY
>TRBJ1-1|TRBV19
ASSIAPGPLTEAF
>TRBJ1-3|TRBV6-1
AIGEGGNTIY
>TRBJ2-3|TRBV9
ASSVTHPTDTQY
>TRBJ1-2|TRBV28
ASTRPGTGLTDSYGYT
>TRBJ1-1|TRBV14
ASSHRGMNTEAF
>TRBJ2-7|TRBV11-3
ASSAPGPPYEQY
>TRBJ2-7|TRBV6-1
ASSEWHSYEQY
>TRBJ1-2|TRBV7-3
ASSQDRLTGGYT
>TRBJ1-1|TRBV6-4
ASSRDNVNTEAF
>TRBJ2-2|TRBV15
ATSRDGQGPNTGELF
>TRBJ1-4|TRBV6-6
ASSYLDELF
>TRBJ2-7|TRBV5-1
ASSPGTGGGEQY
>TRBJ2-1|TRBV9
ASSAGPNNEQF
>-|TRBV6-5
ASRPGAGVGEQY
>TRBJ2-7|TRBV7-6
ASTRLAGGEQY
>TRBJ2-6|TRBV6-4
ASSDGQAGANVLT
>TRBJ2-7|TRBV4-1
ASSQGGSYEQY
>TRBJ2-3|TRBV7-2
ASSLSGAGTTDTQY
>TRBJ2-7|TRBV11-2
ASSGVSPGQGSYEQY
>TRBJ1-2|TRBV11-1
ASRRDRLYVANYGYT
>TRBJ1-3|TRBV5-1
ASSLTISGNTIY
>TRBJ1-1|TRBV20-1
SASRGTEAF
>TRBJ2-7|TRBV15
ATSIAGVGEQY
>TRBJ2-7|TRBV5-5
ASSPLVAGALYEQY
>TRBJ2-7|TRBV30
AWSRTSGYYEQY
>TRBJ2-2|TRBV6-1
ATTTGSNTGELF
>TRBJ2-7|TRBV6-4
ASSDIAGEGEQY
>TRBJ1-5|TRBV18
ASSPPGSPLQPQH
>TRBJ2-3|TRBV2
ASSGLPDTQY
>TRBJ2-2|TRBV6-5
ASSYRPGEHRGAV
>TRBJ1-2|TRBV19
AVRQGLGYT
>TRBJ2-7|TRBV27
ASSLRGIYEQY
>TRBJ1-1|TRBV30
AWRTGDTEAF
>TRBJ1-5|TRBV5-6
ASSLAAGSGPQH
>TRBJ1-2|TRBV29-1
SVMSENNYGYT
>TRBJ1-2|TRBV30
ACADRGIYGYT
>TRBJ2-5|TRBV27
ASSFGGKETQY
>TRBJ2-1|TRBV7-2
ASSLDRGGYNEQF
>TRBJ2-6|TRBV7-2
ASSLETGFGANVLT